This TCR beta chain is from a study of blood T cell repertoires in COVID-19. Produced via immunoSEQ multiplex PCR; TCRdb's table is partial and in-frame only. The sample lists tens of thousands of clones, about 82% occurring once. V shed 5 bases and J 2 bases; nucleotides not matched to a gene: 4. From germline, CDR1 is LNHDA and CDR2 SQIVND (reference sequence). This CDR3 comprises 15 residues. Sequencing was carried out using peripheral blood. This clonotype was sampled from a human donor in a cohort sampled during active COVID-19. J is TRBJ1-5 and V is TRBV19; 9 bases align to TRBD1. CDR3 nucleotides: TGTGCCAGTAGTTTAAGGACAGGGGGCAATCAGCCCCAGCATTTT. The encoded protein is CASSLRTGGNQPQHF.